This TCR beta chain was identified during a study of identical twins (dated by TCRdb to the mid-2010s). With respect to the entire study: The study deep-sequenced TCR alpha and beta repertoires from monozygotic twins, unrelated adults of various ages and cord blood to test whether fetal clonotypes persist. To rule out contamination, replicate twin experiments were performed at different times with different library preparation protocols. The study at large found these results: In monozygotic twins, out-of-frame TCR alpha sharing was systematically underestimated by recombination models, although the models agreed with sharing between unrelated individuals. Conclusions relied on cross-sectional statistical analysis, since the same donors could not be followed over many years. Zero-insertion analyses could be partly confounded by invariant T cells such as MAIT and iNKT, though diverse VJ usage argued against such confounding for most clonotypes. In beta out-of-frame sequences, excess twin sharing was weaker, because having fewer shared sequences lowered the signal-to-noise ratio. Compared with coincidental sharing between unrelated individuals, an excess of low generation-probability sequences was observed among out-of-frame TCR alpha sequences shared between twins. Abundant cord blood beta clonotypes had fewer insertions, young adult naive repertoires showed a similar but weaker trend, and memory repertoires showed no such trend.

The library came from 5' RACE. The listed sequencing device is Illumina HiSeq 2000. Template switching added a universal primer binding site, and the final cDNA carried a unique molecular identifier that allowed TCR cDNA molecules to be counted accurately. First-strand cDNA for TCR alpha and beta chains was synthesized from specific primers in the conserved constant-segment region. To control for contamination, every cDNA library carried two barcodes: a SMART-Mk sample barcode plus Illumina barcodes. TruSeq adapter sequences and Illumina sample barcodes were added in two successive PCR steps. The TCR alpha and beta cDNA libraries were sequenced on the Illumina HiSeq platform using custom primers. The original methods were these. MiGEC processed the raw reads to extract unique molecular identifiers, while MiXCR was used to determine the CDR3 positions. Recombination models were inferred per individual with the repgenHMM and IGoR tools using an EM algorithm. Shared clonotype analysis was performed with the tcR package in R, normalizing sharing by the product of cloneset sizes. Out-of-frame nonproductive sequences were analyzed to study raw recombination free of thymic and clonal selection effects. TCRdb cleaned the public reads at Q25 with fastp, built clones with MiXCR and kept in-frame beta chains. Entries are consolidated by CDR3 protein sequence, retaining the most common genes and DNA. TCRdb, not the original authors, processed these V and J calls. The sample contains roughly 1,500,000 distinct CDR3 sequences, around a third of them found a single time. The ten largest clones add up to less than 0.35% of the sample.

CDR1 is given as MNHEY and CDR2 as SVGEGT, both from the germline V gene. Trimmed from V: 5 bases; trimmed from J: 4 bases; junction bases lacking a gene match: 10. From cysteine to phenylalanine, the CDR3 is 16 amino acids long. The read is trimmed to its CDR3 DNA, 48 bases read in frame from base 1. Of note for this clonotype: Its antigen has not been determined. No much larger clone exists at a distance of one base, and base qualities are not known.

Only healthy Caucasian donors were included. This TCR was recovered from a newborn girl in good health. The rearranged segments are TRBV6-2 or TRBV6-3 and TRBJ1-5; the central 8 bases match TRBD1. The specimen sequenced was cord blood. The sequence in DNA is TGTGCCAGCAGTCCCCACGGACAGGGTGGTAATCAGCCCCAGCATTTT. It codes for CASSPHGQGGNQPQHF.